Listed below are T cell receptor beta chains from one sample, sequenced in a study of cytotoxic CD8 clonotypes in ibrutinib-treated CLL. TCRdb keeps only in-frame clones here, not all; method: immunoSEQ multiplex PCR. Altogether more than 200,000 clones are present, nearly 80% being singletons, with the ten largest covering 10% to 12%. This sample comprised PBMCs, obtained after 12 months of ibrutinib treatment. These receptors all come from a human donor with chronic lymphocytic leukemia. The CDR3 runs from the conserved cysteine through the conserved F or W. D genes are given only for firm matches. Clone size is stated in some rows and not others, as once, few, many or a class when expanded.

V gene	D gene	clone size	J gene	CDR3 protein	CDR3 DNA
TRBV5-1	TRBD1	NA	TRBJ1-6	CASSLAGGQPESNSPLHF	TGCGCCAGCAGCTTGGCCGGGGGACAGCCAGAGTCGAATTCACCCCTCCACTTT
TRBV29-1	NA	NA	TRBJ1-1	CSVETSENTEAFF	TGCAGCGTTGAAACGTCAGAGAACACTGAAGCTTTCTTT
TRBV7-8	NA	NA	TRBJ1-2	CASSLAPSGVYGYTF	TGTGCCAGCAGCTTAGCCCCGTCAGGTGTCTATGGCTACACCTTC
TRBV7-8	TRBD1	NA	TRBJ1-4	CASSLRPGTALNEKLFF	TGTGCCAGCAGCTTAAGACCCGGGACAGCATTGAATGAAAAACTGTTTTTT
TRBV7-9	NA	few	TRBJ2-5	CASTSGVTQYF	TGTGCCAGCACCTCCGGGGTGACCCAGTACTTC
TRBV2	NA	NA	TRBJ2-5	CASSVRTETQYF	TGTGCCAGCAGTGTGAGGACAGAGACCCAGTACTTC
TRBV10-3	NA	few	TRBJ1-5	CAISEGDQPQHF	TGTGCCATCAGTGAAGGGGATCAGCCCCAGCATTTT
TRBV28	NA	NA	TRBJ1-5	CASSLAGSQPQHF	TGTGCCAGCAGTTTGGCAGGGAGTCAGCCCCAGCATTTT
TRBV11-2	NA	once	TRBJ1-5	CASSFGRVRRPQHF	TGTGCCAGCAGCTTCGGACGGGTGAGGAGGCCCCAGCATTTT
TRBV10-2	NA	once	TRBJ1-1	CASSVEEKQEAFF	TGCGCCAGCAGTGTTGAAGAGAAACAGGAAGCTTTCTTT